The subject of this entry is one T cell receptor (beta chain). Its antigen is not known. The sample contains more than one DNA sequence encoding this CDR3. The sample belongs to a study of Ad26.COV2.S vaccination and SARS-CoV-2 variants. The junction had 2 bases not matched to a gene; V was cut back by 0 bases and J by 0 bases. CDR3 length: 16 amino acids. Germline CDR1 SGHRS, CDR2 YFSETQ. Assay used: immunoSEQ multiplex PCR; TCRdb lists only in-frame clones, some missing. In the table there are more than 150,000 clones, around nine tenths of which are singletons. Findings of the study overall: Post-vaccination breadth of spike-specific CD8+ and CD4+ T cell responses was reportedly substantial.

The source was peripheral blood, collected after recovery from COVID-19. This receptor was identified in a human donor who had recovered from COVID-19. The V and J genes are TRBV5-1 and TRBJ2-3; 9 nucleotides line up with TRBD2. In nucleotides, the CDR3 is TGCGCCAGCAGCTTGGATCTAGCGGGGAGCACAGATACGCAGTATTTT. Translation gives CASSLDLAGSTDTQYF.